This section outlines one TCR beta chain sequence together with its context. Antigen unknown. These data come from a study of CD8 T cells in Susac syndrome. The germline V gene has CDR1 MNHEY and CDR2 SMNVEV (reference sequence). The CDR3 has 15 amino acids. Trimming left V 0 bases short and J 0 bases short, with 6 bases between. The authors negatively isolated CD8+ and CD4+ T cells and FACS-enriched TEMRA cells. The RNA, 0.5 to 1 ug, was put through reverse transcription using random hexamers. TCRdb re-called the immunoSEQ multiplex PCR reads with MiXCR, one entry per CDR3 protein. This repertoire shows hundreds of thousands of distinct CDR3 sequences, roughly 84% found once; its top ten account for 0.11%. Findings and limits, study-wide: The number of individuals included in the study's TCR sequencing and HLA analysis was acknowledged as relatively small.

The sample comprised CD8+ T cells from PBMCs. V and J are TRBV27 and TRBJ1-5; D unresolved. This receptor was identified in a human donor with multiple sclerosis. The CDR3 DNA is TGTGCCAGCAGTTTATCACCGACTAGCAATCAGCCCCAGCATTTT. Its translation is CASSLSPTSNQPQHF.